This is a list of T cell receptor beta chains from one sample in a study of T cells in Graves' hyperthyroidism and ophthalmopathy. TCRdb re-derived calls from the multiplex PCR reads in MiXCR, one entry per CDR3 protein. The sample lists 480,000 or so distinct CDR3 sequences; 35% to 50% were seen once. The sequenced sample consisted of peripheral blood or thyroid tissue (not recorded which). Receptors were obtained from an adult woman with Graves' disease, either hyperthyroidism or ophthalmopathy (not recorded which). CDR3s leave out the opening cysteine and the closing phenylalanine or tryptophan. A D gene is named only where the DNA matches it firmly.

j_gene,d_gene,v_gene,CDR3aa
TRBJ1-2,NA,TRBV4-3,ASSQSAGTRYGYT
TRBJ1-1,NA,TRBV29-1,SGPSGEDEAF
TRBJ1-6,NA,TRBV16,ASSQTTEILH
TRBJ1-6,TRBD1,TRBV2,ASSGDNRGKSLLH
TRBJ2-7,NA,TRBV12-3/TRBV12-4,ASSFRRRDEQY
TRBJ2-7,NA,TRBV20-1,SARPSGTYEQY
TRBJ1-6,NA,TRBV7-9,ASSPSPSPLH
TRBJ2-2,NA,TRBV7-3,ASSQGTTGELF
TRBJ2-7,TRBD2,TRBV20-1,SARDRLAGVYEQY
TRBJ2-5,TRBD2,TRBV20-1,SAFISGRAGGQETQY
TRBJ2-6,TRBD1,TRBV4-3,ASSQETGAGANVLT
TRBJ2-7,TRBD2,TRBV29-1,SVVGYSGRPFYEQY
TRBJ2-1,NA,TRBV29-1,SVGDSGFGEQF
TRBJ2-2,NA,TRBV9,ASTPSGTLRTGELF
TRBJ1-2,NA,TRBV5-6,ASTPGGYGYT
TRBJ1-2,NA,TRBV7-2,ASSTQTDHYGYT
TRBJ2-7,NA,TRBV7-2,ASSGRGIILYEQY
TRBJ1-1,NA,TRBV6-1,ASTEFGWHTEAF
TRBJ2-2,NA,TRBV29-1,SANRGGTGELF
TRBJ2-5,TRBD2,TRBV12-3/TRBV12-4,ASSQKAGGLIRETQY
TRBJ1-5,NA,TRBV24-1,ATSDLRVGGGEWQPQH
TRBJ2-3,NA,TRBV10-3,AINKYTAISTDTQY
TRBJ1-2,TRBD1,TRBV7-2,ASSSRQGLNGYT
TRBJ2-1,TRBD2,TRBV25-1,ASSEIRSGRGNEQF
TRBJ1-1,TRBD1,TRBV5-1,ASHGQVNTEAF
TRBJ2-5,NA,TRBV5-1,ASSQDGTHEETQY
TRBJ2-5,TRBD2,TRBV19,ASSMGREAQY
TRBJ2-7,NA,TRBV29-1,SVEQGGYEQY
TRBJ2-5,TRBD2,TRBV15,ATRQCFTSGVGETQY
TRBJ2-3,TRBD2,TRBV7-2,ASSFGTSGTDTQY
TRBJ1-2,NA,TRBV29-1,SVVHGYGYT
TRBJ2-6,NA,TRBV12-3/TRBV12-4,ASSPRGLSGANVLT
TRBJ2-7,NA,TRBV7-2,ASSDGTGTASHEQY
TRBJ1-5,NA,TRBV20-1,SARPGASDYEQPQH
TRBJ2-7,TRBD2,TRBV15,ATSSANDAGGPYEQY
TRBJ1-2,NA,TRBV15,ATSTETEIYGYT
TRBJ2-7,NA,TRBV19,ASSIMGSDEQY
TRBJ2-5,NA,TRBV12-3/TRBV12-4,ASSSPPYQETQY
TRBJ1-2,NA,TRBV15,ATSGPTRVTGDNGYT
TRBJ1-2,TRBD1,TRBV19,ASSPTGTAVPYGYT
TRBJ2-2,TRBD2,TRBV20-1,SARSGGTGELF
TRBJ2-5,NA,TRBV19,TSTLVAPRETQY
TRBJ1-3,NA,TRBV7-8,ASSLEASSGNTIY
TRBJ1-2,TRBD1,TRBV10-3,AIRAGAYRGSYGYT
TRBJ2-2,NA,TRBV4-2,ASSQGPGANTGELF
TRBJ1-5,TRBD1,TRBV2,ASSERTGKQPQH
TRBJ2-7,NA,TRBV2,ASSGGAGPSDEQY
TRBJ1-2,NA,TRBV29-1,SVERGDSDGYT
NA,NA,TRBV10-1,ASSEGLSGSYEQY
TRBJ1-1,TRBD1,TRBV7-9,ASSSTGGGGAF
TRBJ2-7,NA,TRBV5-1,ASRTSRGAYEQY
TRBJ2-7,NA,TRBV24-1,ATSDSDRYEQY
TRBJ2-5,NA,TRBV7-9,ASSLATAGLETQY
TRBJ2-3,TRBD1,TRBV5-1,ASSPGQGRGTDTQY
TRBJ2-2,NA,TRBV5-4,ASRSDRRTGELF
TRBJ2-2,NA,TRBV20-1,SALRGGTGELF
TRBJ2-5,NA,TRBV5-5,ASSSGLAVQETQY